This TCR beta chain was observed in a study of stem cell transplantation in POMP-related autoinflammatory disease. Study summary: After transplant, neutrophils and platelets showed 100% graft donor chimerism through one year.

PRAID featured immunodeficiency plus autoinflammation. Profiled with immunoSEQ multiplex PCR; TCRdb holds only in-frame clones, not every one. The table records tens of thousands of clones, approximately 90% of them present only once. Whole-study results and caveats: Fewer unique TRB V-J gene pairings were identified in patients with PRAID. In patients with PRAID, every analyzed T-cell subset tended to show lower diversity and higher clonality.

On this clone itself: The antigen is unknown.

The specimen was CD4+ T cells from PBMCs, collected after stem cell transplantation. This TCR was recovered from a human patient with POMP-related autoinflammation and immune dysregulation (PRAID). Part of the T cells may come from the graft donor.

The CDR3 reads CASSNRRTGYNEQFF. The CDR3 DNA sequence: TGTGCCAGTAGTAACCGGAGGACAGGGTACAATGAGCAGTTCTTC. This sequence joins TRBV19 and TRBJ2-1; 8 positions match TRBD1. The CDR3 loop spans 15 amino acids. The J segment lost 4 bases and the V segment lost 4 bases, leaving 6 bases of the junction unmatched. The germline V gene encodes CDR1 LNHDA and CDR2 SQIVND (reference sequence).